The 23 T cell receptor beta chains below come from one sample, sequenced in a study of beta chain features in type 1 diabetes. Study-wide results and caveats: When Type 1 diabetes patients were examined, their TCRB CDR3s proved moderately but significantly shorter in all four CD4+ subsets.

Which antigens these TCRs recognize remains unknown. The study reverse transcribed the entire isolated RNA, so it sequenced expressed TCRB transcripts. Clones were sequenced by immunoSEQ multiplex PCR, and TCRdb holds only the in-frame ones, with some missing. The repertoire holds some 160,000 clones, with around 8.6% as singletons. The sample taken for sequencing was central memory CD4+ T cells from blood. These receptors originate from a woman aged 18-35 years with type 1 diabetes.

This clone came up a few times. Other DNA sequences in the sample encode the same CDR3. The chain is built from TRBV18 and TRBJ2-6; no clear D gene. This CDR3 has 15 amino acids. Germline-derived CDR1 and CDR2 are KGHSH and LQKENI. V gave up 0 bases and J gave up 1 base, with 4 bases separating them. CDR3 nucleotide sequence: TGTGCCAGCTCACCACCCCGGTCTGGGGCCAACGTCCTGACTTTC. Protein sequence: CASSPPRSGANVLTF.

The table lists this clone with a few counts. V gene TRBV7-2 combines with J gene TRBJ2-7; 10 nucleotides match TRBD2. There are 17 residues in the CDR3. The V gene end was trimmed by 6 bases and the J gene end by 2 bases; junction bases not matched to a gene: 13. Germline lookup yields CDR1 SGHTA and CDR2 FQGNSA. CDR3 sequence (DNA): TGTGCCAGCAGTACCCGACATGGGCTAGCGGGAGCCTACGAGCAGTACTTC. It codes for CASSTRHGLAGAYEQYF.

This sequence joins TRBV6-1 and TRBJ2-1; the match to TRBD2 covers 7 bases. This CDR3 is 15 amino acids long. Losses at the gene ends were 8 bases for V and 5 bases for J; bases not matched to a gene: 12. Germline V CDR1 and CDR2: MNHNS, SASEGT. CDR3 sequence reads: CASQAGTNLNNEQFF. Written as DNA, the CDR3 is TGTGCCAGCCAAGCCGGGACTAACCTCAACAATGAGCAGTTCTTC.

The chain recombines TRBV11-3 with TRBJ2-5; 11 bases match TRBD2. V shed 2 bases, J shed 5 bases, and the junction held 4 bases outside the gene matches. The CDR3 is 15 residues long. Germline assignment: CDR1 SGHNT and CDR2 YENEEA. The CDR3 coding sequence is TGTGCCAGCAGCTTAAGTAGCGGGGGGGCCGAGACCCAGTACTTC. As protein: CASSLSSGGAETQYF.

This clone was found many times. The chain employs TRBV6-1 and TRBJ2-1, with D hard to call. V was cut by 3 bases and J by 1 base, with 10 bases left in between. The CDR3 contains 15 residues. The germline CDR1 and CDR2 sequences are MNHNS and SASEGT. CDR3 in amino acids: CASSDLLVSYNEQFF. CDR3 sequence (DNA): TGTGCCAGCAGTGACCTACTCGTATCCTACAATGAGCAGTTCTTC.

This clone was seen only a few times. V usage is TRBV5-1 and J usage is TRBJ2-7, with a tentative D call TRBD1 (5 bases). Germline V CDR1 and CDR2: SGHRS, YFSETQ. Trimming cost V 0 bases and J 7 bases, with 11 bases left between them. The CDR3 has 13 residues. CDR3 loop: CASSLEGAWEQYF. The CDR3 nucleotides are TGCGCCAGCAGCTTGGAAGGGGCGTGGGAGCAGTACTTC. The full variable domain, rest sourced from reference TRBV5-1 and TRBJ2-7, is KAGVTQTPRYLIKTRGQQVTLSCSPISGHRSVSWYQQTPGQGLQFLFEYFSETQRNKGNFPGRFSGRQFSNSRSEMNVSTLELGDSALYLCASSLEGAWEQYFGPGTRLTVT.

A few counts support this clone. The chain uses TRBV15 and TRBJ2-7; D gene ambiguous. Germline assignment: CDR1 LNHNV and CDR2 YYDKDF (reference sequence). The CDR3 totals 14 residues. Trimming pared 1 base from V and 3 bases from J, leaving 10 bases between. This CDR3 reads CATSRGGLVYEQYF. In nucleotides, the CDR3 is TGTGCCACCAGCAGAGGCGGCCTAGTCTACGAGCAGTACTTC.

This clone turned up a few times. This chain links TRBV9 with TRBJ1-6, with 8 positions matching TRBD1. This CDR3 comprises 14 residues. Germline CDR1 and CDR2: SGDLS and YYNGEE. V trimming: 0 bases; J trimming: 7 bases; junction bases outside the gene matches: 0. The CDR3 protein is CASSVGDRNSPLHF. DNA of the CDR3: TGTGCCAGCAGCGTAGGGGACAGGAATTCACCCCTCCACTTT.

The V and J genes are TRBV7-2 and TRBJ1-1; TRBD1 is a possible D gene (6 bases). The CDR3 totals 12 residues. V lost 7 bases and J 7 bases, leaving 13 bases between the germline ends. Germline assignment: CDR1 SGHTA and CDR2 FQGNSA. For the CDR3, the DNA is TGTGCCAGCAACCTAGAAGGGGGTGAAGCTTTCTTT. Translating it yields CASNLEGGEAFF.

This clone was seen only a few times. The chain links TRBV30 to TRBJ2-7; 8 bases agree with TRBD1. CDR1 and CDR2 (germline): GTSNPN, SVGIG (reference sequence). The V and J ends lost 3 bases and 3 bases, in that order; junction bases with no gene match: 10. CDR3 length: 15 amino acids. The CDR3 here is CAWSNTGGNFYEQYF. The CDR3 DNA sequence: TGTGCCTGGAGCAACACAGGGGGGAATTTCTACGAGCAGTACTTC.

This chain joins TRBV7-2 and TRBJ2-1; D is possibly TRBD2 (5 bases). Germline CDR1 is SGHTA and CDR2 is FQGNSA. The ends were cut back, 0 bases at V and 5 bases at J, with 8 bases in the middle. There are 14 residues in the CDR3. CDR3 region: CASSLAATNNEQFF. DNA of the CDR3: TGTGCCAGCAGCTTAGCGGCGACTAACAATGAGCAGTTCTTC.

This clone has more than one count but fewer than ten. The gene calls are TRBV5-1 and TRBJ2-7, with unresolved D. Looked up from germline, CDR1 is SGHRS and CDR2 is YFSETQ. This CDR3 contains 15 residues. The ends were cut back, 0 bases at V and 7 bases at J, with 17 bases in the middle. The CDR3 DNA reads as TGCGCCAGCAGCTTGGATCAGACACCAGGCAGGGAGCAGTACTTC. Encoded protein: CASSLDQTPGREQYF.

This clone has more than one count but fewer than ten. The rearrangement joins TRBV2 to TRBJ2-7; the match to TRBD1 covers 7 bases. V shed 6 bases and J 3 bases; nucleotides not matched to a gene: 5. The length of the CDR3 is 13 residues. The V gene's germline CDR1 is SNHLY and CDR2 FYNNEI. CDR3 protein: CASSPTGIYEQYF. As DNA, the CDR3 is TGTGCCAGCAGCCCGACAGGGATCTACGAGCAGTACTTC.

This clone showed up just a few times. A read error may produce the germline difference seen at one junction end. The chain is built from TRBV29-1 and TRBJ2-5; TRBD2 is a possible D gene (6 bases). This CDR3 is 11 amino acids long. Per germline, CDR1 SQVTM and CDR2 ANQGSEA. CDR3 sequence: CSVTGTDRGDF. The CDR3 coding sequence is TGCAGCGTTACCGGGACTGACCGAGGGGACTTC.

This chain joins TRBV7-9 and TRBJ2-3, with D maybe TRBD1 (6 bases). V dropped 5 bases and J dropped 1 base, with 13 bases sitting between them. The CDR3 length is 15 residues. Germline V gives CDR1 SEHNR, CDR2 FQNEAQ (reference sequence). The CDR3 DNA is TGTGCCAGCAGCAACTTCAGGGGTGGCACAGATACGCAGTATTTT. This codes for CASSNFRGGTDTQYF.

The CDR3 region has the DNA TGTGCCAGCAGCTTAGAGGTGCGGAGCTCCTACAATGAGCAGTTCTTC. The encoded protein is CASSLEVRSSYNEQFF. The rearrangement uses TRBV7-9 and TRBJ2-1, with no clear D. The germline V and J ends were trimmed by 1 base and 0 bases, with 10 bases remaining between them. CDR1 and CDR2 (germline): SEHNR, FQNEAQ (reference sequence). This CDR3 comprises 16 residues.

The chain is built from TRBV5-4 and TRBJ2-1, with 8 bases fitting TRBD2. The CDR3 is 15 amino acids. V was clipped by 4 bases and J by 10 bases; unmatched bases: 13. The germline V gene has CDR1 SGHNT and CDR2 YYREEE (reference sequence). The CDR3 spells CASSPGGTLGEEQFF. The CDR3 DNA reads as TGTGCCAGCAGCCCGGGGGGGACCCTCGGGGAGGAGCAGTTCTTC.

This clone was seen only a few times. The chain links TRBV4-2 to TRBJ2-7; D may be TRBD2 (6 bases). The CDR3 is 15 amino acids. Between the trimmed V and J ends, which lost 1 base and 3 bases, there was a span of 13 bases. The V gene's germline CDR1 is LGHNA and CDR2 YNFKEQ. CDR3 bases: TGTGCCAGCAGCCAAGGGGGGACTCGAGGCTACGAGCAGTACTTC. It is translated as CASSQGGTRGYEQYF.

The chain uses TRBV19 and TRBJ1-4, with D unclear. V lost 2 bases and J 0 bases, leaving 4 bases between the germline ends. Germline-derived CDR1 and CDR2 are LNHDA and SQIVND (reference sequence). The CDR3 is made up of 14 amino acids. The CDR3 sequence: CASSITPTNEKLFF. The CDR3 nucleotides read TGTGCCAGTAGTATAACACCAACTAATGAAAAACTGTTTTTT.

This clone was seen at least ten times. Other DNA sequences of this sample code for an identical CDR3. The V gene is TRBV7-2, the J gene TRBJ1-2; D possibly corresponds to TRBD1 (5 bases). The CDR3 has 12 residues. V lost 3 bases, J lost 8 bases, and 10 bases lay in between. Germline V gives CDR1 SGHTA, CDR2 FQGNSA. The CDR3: CASSFQGGGYTF. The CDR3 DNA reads TGTGCCAGCAGCTTCCAGGGTGGCGGCTACACCTTC.

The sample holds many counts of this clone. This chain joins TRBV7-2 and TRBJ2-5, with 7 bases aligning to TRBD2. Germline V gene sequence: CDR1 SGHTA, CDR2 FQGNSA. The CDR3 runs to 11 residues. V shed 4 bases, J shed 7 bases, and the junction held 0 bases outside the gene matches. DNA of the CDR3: TGTGCCAGCAGCTCGGGGGGGACCCAGTACTTC. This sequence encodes CASSSGGTQYF.

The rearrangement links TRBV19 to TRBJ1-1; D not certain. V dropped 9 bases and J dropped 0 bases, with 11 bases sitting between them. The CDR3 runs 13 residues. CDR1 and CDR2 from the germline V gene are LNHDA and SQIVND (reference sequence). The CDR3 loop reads CASTANLNTEAFF. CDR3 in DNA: TGTGCCAGCACAGCCAACCTGAACACTGAAGCTTTCTTT.

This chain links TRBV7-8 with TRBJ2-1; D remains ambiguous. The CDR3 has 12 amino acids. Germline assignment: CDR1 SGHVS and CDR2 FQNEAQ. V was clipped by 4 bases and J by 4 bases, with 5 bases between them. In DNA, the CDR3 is TGTGCCAGCAGCTCAACATACAATGAGCAGTTCTTC. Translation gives CASSSTYNEQFF.